This entry lists 24 T cell receptor beta chains sequenced from one sample in a study of T cell repertoires in cytomegalovirus infection. One entry per CDR3 protein results from TCRdb running MiXCR on the reads. Of hundreds of thousands of distinct CDR3 sequences in the sample, roughly 23% were seen once. The sample taken for sequencing was CD8+ T cells from PBMCs. The receptors were gathered from a human donor in good health (CMV status not recorded). Some clones in this sample may be carry-over from other donors' samples.

The CDR3 DNA is TGTGCCAGCGAAGGGGGCAACGACACCGGGGAGCTGTTTTTT. Its translation: CASEGGNDTGELFF. This chain links TRBV5-3 with TRBJ2-2; 7 bases agree with TRBD1. TRBV5-3 is treated as an ORF (open reading frame) with a function not yet certain. The CDR3 length is 14 residues. The V gene end was trimmed by 8 bases and the J gene end by 3 bases; junction bases not matched to a gene: 7.

This clonotype was detected many times. The V and J genes are TRBV5-6 and TRBJ2-2; 8 nucleotides align to TRBD1. This CDR3 is 20 amino acids long. With V trimmed by 3 bases and J by 5 bases, 21 bases remained unmatched. Looked up from germline, CDR1 is SGHDT and CDR2 is YYEEEE. CDR3 sequence: CASSYRYRGVRRPATGELFF. In DNA, the CDR3 is TGTGCCAGCAGCTATCGGTACAGGGGGGTAAGGCGACCAGCGACCGGGGAGCTGTTTTTT.

This chain uses TRBV20-1 with TRBJ2-2; D assignment may be TRBD1 or TRBD2 (6 bases each). Germline V lookup: CDR1 DFQATT, CDR2 SNEGSKA (reference sequence). The CDR3 runs to 15 residues. With 3 bases removed from V and 5 bases from J, the gap between germline ends came to 16 bases. The CDR3 is CSARHPGAFTGELFF. DNA for the CDR3: TGCAGTGCTAGGCATCCGGGGGCTTTTACCGGGGAGCTGTTTTTT.

The chain links TRBV14 to TRBJ1-6; D gene ambiguous. Germline CDR1 reads SGHDN; CDR2 reads FVKESK. V was cut by 0 bases and J by 0 bases, with 6 bases left in between. There are 16 residues in the CDR3. The DNA of the CDR3 is TGTGCCAGCAGCCAAGACTTGAGCTCCTATAATTCACCCCTCCACTTT. Protein product: CASSQDLSSYNSPLHF.

The gene calls are TRBV5-1 and TRBJ2-7; 7 bases align to TRBD1. J lost 4 bases, V lost 4 bases, and 8 bases had no gene match. The CDR3 is 14 amino acids. The germline V gene has CDR1 SGHRS and CDR2 YFSETQ. The CDR3 here is CASSVRDRQYEQYF. In nucleotides, the CDR3 is TGCGCCAGCAGCGTCCGGGACAGACAATACGAGCAGTACTTC.

This rearrangement joins TRBV11-2 to TRBJ2-1, with D perhaps being TRBD1 or TRBD2 (5 bases each). V lost 2 bases, J lost 10 bases, and 6 bases lay in between. CDR1 is SGHAT, CDR2 FQNNGV, per germline. The CDR3 runs 11 residues. CDR3 in amino acids: CASSLWGEQFF. The CDR3 DNA follows: TGTGCCAGCAGCTTATGGGGGGAGCAGTTCTTC. Together with reference TRBV11-2 and TRBJ2-1, the CDR3 gives the full variable domain: EAGVAQSPRYKIIEKRQSVAFWCNPISGHATLYWYQQILGQGPKLLIQFQNNGVVDDSQLPKDRFSAERLKGVDSTLKIQPAKLEDSAVYLCASSLWGEQFFGPGTRLTVL.

This clonotype was observed at least ten times. J is TRBJ2-5 and V is TRBV4-2; 15 nucleotides align to TRBD2. V was pared by 0 bases and J by 1 base, with 6 bases of the junction left unmatched. This CDR3 comprises 19 residues. Germline CDR1 is LGHNA and CDR2 is YNFKEQ. For the CDR3, the DNA is TGTGCCAGCAGCCAAGATAGGACTAGCGGGGGGGCGGGCCAAGAGACCCAGTACTTC. Amino acids: CASSQDRTSGGAGQETQYF.

This clonotype has only a few counts. The rearrangement links TRBV10-3 to TRBJ2-5, with 7 nucleotides matching TRBD1. Unmatched junction bases numbered 9, after V lost 7 bases and J lost 4 bases. CDR3 size: 14 residues. Per germline, CDR1 ENHRY and CDR2 SYGVKD. This CDR3 reads CAITQGEGAETQYF. CDR3 nucleotides: TGTGCCATCACCCAGGGGGAAGGTGCAGAGACCCAGTACTTC.

In this sample, this clonotype turned up a few times. This chain uses TRBV28 with TRBJ2-7, with 7 bases that match TRBD1. Germline-derived CDR1 and CDR2 are MDHEN and SYDVKM. The CDR3 has 14 residues. The J segment lost 5 bases and the V segment lost 10 bases, leaving 14 bases of the junction unmatched. The CDR3 DNA reads TGTGCCACCAGCCTTCGGGACAGAGTCGACGAGCAGTACTTC. Amino acid sequence: CATSLRDRVDEQYF.

This clonotype turned up a few times. The chain links TRBV29-1 to TRBJ2-7; D possibly matches TRBD1 or TRBD2 (6 bases each). Germline values: CDR1 SQVTM, CDR2 ANQGSEA. This CDR3 is 13 amino acids long. V was trimmed by 6 bases and J by 0 bases, leaving 12 bases between them. The DNA of the CDR3 is TGCAGCGTGTGGGGGGCATTCTCCTACGAGCAGTACTTC. This sequence encodes CSVWGAFSYEQYF.

Details on this clonotype: This sequence may be a read error, since a much larger clone differs from it by one base. No conserved phenylalanine or tryptophan is present at the end of the CDR3, so a read error is the likely explanation. The J gene is TRBJ1-3, the V gene TRBV4-1, with D hard to call. The germline CDR1 and CDR2 sequences are MGHRA and YSYEKL. CDR3 size: 15 residues. The DNA for the CDR3 is TGTGCCAGCAGCCAAGACGGCAACTCTGGAAACACCATATATTAT. This translates into CASSQDGNSGNTIYY.

In this sample, this clonotype turned up a few times. As DNA, the CDR3 is TGTGCCAGCAGCCGGGACTCGAGTAATGAGCAGTTCTTC. Translating gives CASSRDSSNEQFF. The chain joins TRBV7-8 to TRBJ2-1; D perhaps matches TRBD2 (6 bases). V lost 5 bases to trimming and J lost 7 bases, with 12 bases between them. This CDR3 has 13 residues. Germline-derived CDR1 and CDR2 are SGHVS and FQNEAQ.

This clonotype occurred a few times. The chain couples TRBV28 to TRBJ1-4, with 8 bases that match TRBD1. This CDR3 region has 14 residues. V was pared by 6 bases and J by 4 bases, with 4 bases of the junction left unmatched. CDR1 is MDHEN and CDR2 is SYDVKM in the germline V gene. The CDR3 DNA reads as TGTGCCAGCAGGGGGACAGGCCTTAATGAAAAACTGTTTTTT. Protein product: CASRGTGLNEKLFF.

This clonotype turned up a few times. V usage is TRBV7-9 and J usage is TRBJ1-2; D might be TRBD1 (5 bases). The V gene lost 5 bases and the J gene lost 3 bases, with 10 bases spanning the gap. The CDR3 has 13 residues. The germline V gene encodes CDR1 SEHNR and CDR2 FQNEAQ (reference sequence). The CDR3 sequence is CASSLRVDYGYTF. The CDR3 DNA reads TGTGCCAGCAGCCTCAGGGTTGACTATGGCTACACCTTC.

In this sample, this clonotype turned up a few times. This chain uses TRBV28 with TRBJ2-3, with D possibly being TRBD1 (6 bases). V was shortened by 4 bases and J by 3 bases, with 11 bases between the two germline ends. This CDR3 spans 14 amino acids. Germline V lookup: CDR1 MDHEN, CDR2 SYDVKM. The CDR3 DNA reads TGTGCCAGCAGTTGGGACAAGATAACAGATACGCAGTATTTT. Translated, it gives CASSWDKITDTQYF.

The V gene is TRBV9, the J gene TRBJ2-6, with 8 bases lining up with TRBD1. Germline lookup yields CDR1 SGDLS and CDR2 YYNGEE. V lost 3 bases to trimming and J lost 4 bases; unmatched junction nucleotides: 3. The CDR3 has 15 residues. The CDR3 region has the DNA TGTGCCAGCAGCGAGACAGGGGTAGGGGCCAACGTCCTGACTTTC. Amino acid sequence: CASSETGVGANVLTF.

The V and J genes are TRBV20-1 and TRBJ2-7, with D perhaps TRBD1 (6 bases). The CDR3 covers 17 residues. CDR1 and CDR2 (germline): DFQATT, SNEGSKA (reference sequence). V was pared by 5 bases and J by 2 bases, with 25 bases between. The CDR3 reads CSAPHLRTASPTYEQYF. DNA for the CDR3: TGCAGTGCTCCCCATCTTCGGACAGCCAGCCCTACCTACGAGCAGTACTTC.

The chain employs TRBV27 and TRBJ1-4; D remains ambiguous. The V gene lost 0 bases and the J gene lost 8 bases, with 13 bases spanning the gap. This CDR3 contains 15 residues. CDR1 is MNHEY and CDR2 is SMNVEV in the germline V gene (reference sequence). CDR3 sequence (DNA): TGTGCCAGCAGTTTATCAGAGGGTCGCGGGGAAAAACTGTTTTTT. It codes for CASSLSEGRGEKLFF.

This clonotype was seen more than once but under ten times. The chain joins TRBV11-2 to TRBJ2-1; 7 bases agree with TRBD2. Trimming at V came to 5 bases and at J to 2 bases, leaving 12 bases not matched to a gene. Germline CDR1 is SGHAT and CDR2 is FQNNGV. The CDR3 sequence is 17 residues long. Here the CDR3 reads CASSPNFASGPYNEQFF. In nucleotides, the CDR3 is TGTGCCAGCAGCCCCAATTTTGCTAGCGGCCCCTACAATGAGCAGTTCTTC.

This clonotype was detected only once. This chain uses TRBV10-3 with TRBJ2-3; D call uncertain. The germline CDR1 and CDR2 sequences are ENHRY and SYGVKD. The CDR3 sequence is 11 residues long. The V and J ends lost 6 bases and 9 bases respectively, with 10 bases between them. The CDR3 loop is CAISGSVTQYF. In DNA form, the CDR3 reads TGTGCCATCAGCGGCTCCGTGACGCAGTATTTT.

This clonotype was seen a single time. The chain has TRBV16 and TRBJ1-1; maybe TRBD1 (5 bases). V shed 3 bases and J shed 1 base, with 15 bases lying between them. Germline-derived CDR1 and CDR2 are KGHSY and FQNENV. The CDR3 spans 16 residues. This chain's CDR3 is CASSHPEVQGNTEAFF. CDR3 DNA sequence: TGTGCCAGCAGCCACCCCGAGGTCCAGGGGAACACTGAAGCTTTCTTT.

The chain is built from TRBV7-9 and TRBJ1-5; D gene uncertain. The CDR3 totals 12 residues. Germline lookup yields CDR1 SEHNR and CDR2 FQNEAQ (reference sequence). V gave up 1 base and J gave up 7 bases, with 5 bases separating them. This CDR3 reads CASSLGWQPQHF. Here the CDR3 DNA reads TGTGCCAGCAGCTTAGGGTGGCAGCCCCAGCATTTT. Variable domain in full (rest from reference TRBV7-9 and TRBJ1-5): DTGVSQNPRHKITKRGQNVTFRCDPISEHNRLYWYRQTLGQGPEFLTYFQNEAQLEKSRLLSDRFSAERPKGSFSTLEIQRTEQGDSAMYLCASSLGWQPQHFGDGTRLSIL.

V and J are TRBV20-1 and TRBJ1-2; D is unresolved. CDR3 size: 15 residues. V shed 2 bases and J shed 8 bases, with 21 bases lying between them. Germline V lookup: CDR1 DFQATT, CDR2 SNEGSKA (reference sequence). The CDR3 protein is CSARNSPDGYGGYTF. The CDR3 nucleotides are TGCAGTGCTAGAAATAGCCCCGACGGGTATGGCGGCTACACCTTC.

The V gene is TRBV28, the J gene TRBJ1-2; D not resolved. The CDR3 is 13 residues long. Germline V gene lookup returns CDR1 MDHEN and CDR2 SYDVKM. Trimming cost V 5 bases and J 5 bases, with 12 bases left between them. Here the CDR3 reads CASSLTSGYGYTF. Here the CDR3 DNA reads TGTGCCAGCAGTCTGACATCCGGGTATGGCTACACCTTC.